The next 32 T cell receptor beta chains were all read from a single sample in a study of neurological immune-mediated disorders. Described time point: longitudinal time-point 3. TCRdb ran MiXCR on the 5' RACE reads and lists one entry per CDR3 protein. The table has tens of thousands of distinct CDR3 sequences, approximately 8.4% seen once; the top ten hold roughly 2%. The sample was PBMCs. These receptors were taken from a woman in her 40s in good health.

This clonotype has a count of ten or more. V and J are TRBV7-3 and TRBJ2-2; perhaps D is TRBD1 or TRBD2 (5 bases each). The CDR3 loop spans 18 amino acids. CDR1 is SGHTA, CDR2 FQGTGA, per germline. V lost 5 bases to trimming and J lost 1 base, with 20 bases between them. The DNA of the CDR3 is TGTGCCAGCAGCCCCTTCCCGCCGGGACGGTGGAACACCGGGGAGCTGTTTTTT. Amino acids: CASSPFPPGRWNTGELFF.

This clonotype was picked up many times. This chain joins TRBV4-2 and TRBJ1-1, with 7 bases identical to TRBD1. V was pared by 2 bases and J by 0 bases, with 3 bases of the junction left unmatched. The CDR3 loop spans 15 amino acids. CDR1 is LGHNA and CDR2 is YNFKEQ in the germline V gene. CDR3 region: CASSQRQGVNTEAFF. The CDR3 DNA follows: TGTGCCAGCAGCCAAAGACAGGGAGTGAACACTGAAGCTTTCTTT.

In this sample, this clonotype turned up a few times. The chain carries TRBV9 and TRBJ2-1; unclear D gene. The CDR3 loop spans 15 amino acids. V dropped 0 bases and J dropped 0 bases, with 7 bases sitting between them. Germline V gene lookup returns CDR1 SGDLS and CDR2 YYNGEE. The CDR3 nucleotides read TGTGCCAGCAGCGTAGCTCCGAGCTCCTACAATGAGCAGTTCTTC. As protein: CASSVAPSSYNEQFF.

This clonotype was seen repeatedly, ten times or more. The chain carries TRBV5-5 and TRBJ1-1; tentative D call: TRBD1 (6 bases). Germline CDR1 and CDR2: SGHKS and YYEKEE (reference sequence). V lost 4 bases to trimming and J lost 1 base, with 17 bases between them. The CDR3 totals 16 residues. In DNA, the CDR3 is TGTGCCAGCAGCCTTCAAGGGGGGGCATGGAACACTGAAGCTTTCTTT. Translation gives CASSLQGGAWNTEAFF.

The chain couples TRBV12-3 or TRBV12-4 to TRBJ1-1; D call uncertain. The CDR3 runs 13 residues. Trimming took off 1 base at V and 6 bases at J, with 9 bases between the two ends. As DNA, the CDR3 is TGTGCCAGCAGTTTAGGCCTTAGAGCTGAAGCTTTCTTT. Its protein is CASSLGLRAEAFF.

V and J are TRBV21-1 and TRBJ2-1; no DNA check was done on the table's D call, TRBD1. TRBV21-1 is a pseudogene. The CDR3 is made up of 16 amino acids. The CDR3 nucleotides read TGTGCCAGCAGCAAAAAGGGACAGGGTGCAGTTAATGAGCAGTTCTTC. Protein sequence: CASSKKGQGAVNEQFF.

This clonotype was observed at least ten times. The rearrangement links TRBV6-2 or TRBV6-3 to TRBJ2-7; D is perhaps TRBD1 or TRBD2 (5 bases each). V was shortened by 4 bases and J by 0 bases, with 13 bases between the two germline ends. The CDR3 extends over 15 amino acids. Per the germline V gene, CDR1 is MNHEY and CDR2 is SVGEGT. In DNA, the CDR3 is TGTGCCAGCAGTTTATCCGGGACCCACTCCTACGAGCAGTACTTC. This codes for CASSLSGTHSYEQYF.

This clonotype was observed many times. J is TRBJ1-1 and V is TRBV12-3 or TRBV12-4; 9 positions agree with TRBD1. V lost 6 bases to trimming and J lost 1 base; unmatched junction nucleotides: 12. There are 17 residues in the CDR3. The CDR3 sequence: CASRRDRELAGNTEAFF. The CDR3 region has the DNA TGTGCCAGCAGGAGGGACAGGGAACTTGCGGGGAACACTGAAGCTTTCTTT.

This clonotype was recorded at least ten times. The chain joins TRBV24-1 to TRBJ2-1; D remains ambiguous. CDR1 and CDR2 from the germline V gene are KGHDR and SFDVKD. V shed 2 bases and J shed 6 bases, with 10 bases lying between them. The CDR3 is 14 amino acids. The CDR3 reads CATSDYRRLNEQFF. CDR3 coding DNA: TGTGCCACCAGTGATTATAGACGCCTCAATGAGCAGTTCTTC.

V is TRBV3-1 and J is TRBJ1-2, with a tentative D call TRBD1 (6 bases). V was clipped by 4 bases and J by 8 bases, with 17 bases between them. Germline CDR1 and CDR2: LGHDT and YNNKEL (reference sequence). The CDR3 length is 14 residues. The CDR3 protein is CASSPGALIGGYTF. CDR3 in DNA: TGTGCCAGCAGCCCGGGGGCACTGATCGGGGGCTACACCTTC.

The CDR3 nucleotides are TGCAGTGCTAGAGTGTGGCTAGCGGGGGGGCCCCCAGATACGCAGTATTTT. This gives the protein CSARVWLAGGPPDTQYF. The rearrangement uses TRBV20-1 and TRBJ2-3; TRBD2 agrees at 12 bases. CDR3 length: 17 amino acids. V shed 1 base and J 4 bases; nucleotides not matched to a gene: 9. Per germline, CDR1 DFQATT and CDR2 SNEGSKA (reference sequence).

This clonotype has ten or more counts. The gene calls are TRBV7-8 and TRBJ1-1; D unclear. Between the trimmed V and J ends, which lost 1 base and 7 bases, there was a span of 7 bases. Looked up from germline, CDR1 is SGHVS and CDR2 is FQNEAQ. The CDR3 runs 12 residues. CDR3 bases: TGTGCCAGCAGCTTAGAGCATGGTGAAGCTTTCTTT. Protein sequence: CASSLEHGEAFF.

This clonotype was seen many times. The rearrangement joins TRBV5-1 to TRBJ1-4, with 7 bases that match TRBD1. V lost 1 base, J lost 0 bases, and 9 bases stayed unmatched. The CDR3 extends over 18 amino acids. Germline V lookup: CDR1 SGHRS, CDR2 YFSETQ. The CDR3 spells CASSLTGAFSATNEKLFF. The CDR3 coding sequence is TGCGCCAGCAGCTTGACAGGGGCGTTTTCAGCAACTAATGAAAAACTGTTTTTT.

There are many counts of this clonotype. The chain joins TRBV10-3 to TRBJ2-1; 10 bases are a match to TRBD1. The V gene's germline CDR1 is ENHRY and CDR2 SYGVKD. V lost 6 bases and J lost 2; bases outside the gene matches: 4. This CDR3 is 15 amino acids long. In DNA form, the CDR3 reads TGTGCCATCAGGGCCGGGACAGGGGCCTACAATGAGCAGTTCTTC. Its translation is CAIRAGTGAYNEQFF.

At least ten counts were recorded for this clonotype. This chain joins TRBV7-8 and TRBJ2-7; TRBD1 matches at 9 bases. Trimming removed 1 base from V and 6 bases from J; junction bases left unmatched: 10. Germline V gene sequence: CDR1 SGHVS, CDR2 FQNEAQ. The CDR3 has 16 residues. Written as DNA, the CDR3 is TGTGCCAGCAGCTTAGTACTAGGGACAGGGTTCGCCGAGCAGTACTTC. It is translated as CASSLVLGTGFAEQYF.

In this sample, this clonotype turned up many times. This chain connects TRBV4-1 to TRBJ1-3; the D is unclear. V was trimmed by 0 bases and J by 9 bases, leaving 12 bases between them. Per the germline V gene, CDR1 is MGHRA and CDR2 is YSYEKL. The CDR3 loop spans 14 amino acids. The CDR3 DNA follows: TGCGCCAGCAGCCAAGATCCCGGATGGGGCACCATATATTTT. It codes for CASSQDPGWGTIYF.

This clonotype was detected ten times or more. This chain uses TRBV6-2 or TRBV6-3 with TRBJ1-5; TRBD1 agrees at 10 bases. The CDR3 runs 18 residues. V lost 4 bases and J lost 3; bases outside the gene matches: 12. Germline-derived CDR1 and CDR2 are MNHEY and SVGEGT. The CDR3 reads CASSSDRGRMGLNQPQHF. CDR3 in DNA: TGTGCCAGCAGTTCCGACAGGGGGCGGATGGGCCTCAATCAGCCCCAGCATTTT.

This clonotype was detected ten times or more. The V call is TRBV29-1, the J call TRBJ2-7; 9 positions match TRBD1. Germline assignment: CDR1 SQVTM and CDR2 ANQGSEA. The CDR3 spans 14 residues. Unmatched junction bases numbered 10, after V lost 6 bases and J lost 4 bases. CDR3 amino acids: CSVEDRGARYEQYF. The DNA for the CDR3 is TGCAGCGTCGAGGACAGGGGCGCACGGTACGAGCAGTACTTC.

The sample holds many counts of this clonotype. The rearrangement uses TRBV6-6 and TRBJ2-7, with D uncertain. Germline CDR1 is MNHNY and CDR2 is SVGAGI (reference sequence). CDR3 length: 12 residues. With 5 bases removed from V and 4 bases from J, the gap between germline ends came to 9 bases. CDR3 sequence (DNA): TGTGCCAGCAGTCACACCGAATACGAGCAGTACTTC. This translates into CASSHTEYEQYF.

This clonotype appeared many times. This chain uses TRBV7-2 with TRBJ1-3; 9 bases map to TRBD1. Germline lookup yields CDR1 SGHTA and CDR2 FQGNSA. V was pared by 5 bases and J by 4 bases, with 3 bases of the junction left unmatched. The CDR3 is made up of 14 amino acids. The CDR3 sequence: CASSEQGAGNTIYF. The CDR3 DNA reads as TGTGCCAGCAGCGAACAGGGGGCGGGAAACACCATATATTTT.

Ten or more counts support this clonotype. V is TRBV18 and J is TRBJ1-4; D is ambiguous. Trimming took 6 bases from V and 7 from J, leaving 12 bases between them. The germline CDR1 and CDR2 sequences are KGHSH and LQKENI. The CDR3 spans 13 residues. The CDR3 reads CASSVLRFEKLFF. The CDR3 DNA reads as TGTGCCAGCTCCGTTCTTAGGTTTGAAAAACTGTTTTTT.

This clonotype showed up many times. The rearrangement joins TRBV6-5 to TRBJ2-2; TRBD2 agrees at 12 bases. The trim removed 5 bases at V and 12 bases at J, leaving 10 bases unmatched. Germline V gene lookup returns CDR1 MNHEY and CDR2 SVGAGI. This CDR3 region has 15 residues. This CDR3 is CASSQRLAGVSKLFF. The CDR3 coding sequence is TGTGCCAGCAGTCAACGACTAGCGGGGGTCTCAAAGCTGTTTTTT.

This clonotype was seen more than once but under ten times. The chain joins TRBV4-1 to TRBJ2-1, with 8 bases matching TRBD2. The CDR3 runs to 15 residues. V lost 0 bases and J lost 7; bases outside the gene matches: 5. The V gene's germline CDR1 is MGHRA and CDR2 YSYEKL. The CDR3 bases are TGCGCCAGCAGCCAAGATCTTTCTAGCGGGAATGAGCAGTTCTTC. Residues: CASSQDLSSGNEQFF.

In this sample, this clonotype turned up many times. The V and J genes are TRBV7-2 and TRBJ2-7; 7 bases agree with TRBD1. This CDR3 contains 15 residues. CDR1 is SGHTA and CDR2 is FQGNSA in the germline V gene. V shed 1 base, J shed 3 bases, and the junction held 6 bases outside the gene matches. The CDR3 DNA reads TGTGCCAGCAGCTTAGTGGGCAGGGGGAACTACGAGCAGTACTTC. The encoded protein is CASSLVGRGNYEQYF.

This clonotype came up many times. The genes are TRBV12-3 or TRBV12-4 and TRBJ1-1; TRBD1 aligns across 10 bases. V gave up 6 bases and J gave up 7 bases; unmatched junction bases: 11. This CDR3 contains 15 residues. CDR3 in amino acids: CASSPRGTGADEAFF. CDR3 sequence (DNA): TGTGCCAGCAGCCCCCGAGGGACAGGGGCGGATGAAGCTTTCTTT.

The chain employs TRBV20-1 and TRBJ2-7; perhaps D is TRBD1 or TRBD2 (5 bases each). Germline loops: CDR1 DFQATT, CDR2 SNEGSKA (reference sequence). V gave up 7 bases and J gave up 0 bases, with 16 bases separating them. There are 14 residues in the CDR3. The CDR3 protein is CSVGRLGPSYEQYF. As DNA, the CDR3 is TGCAGTGTGGGGAGACTGGGGCCCTCCTACGAGCAGTACTTC.

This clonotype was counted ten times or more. In DNA, the CDR3 is TGTGCCAGCAGCAAAAATGGACGATACACTGAAGCTTTCTTT. It encodes CASSKNGRYTEAFF. The chain recombines TRBV7-2 with TRBJ1-1; D ambiguous. There are 14 residues in the CDR3. The germline CDR1 and CDR2 sequences are SGHTA and FQGNSA. With 5 bases removed from V and 3 bases from J, the gap between germline ends came to 13 bases. The whole variable domain, filled in from reference TRBV7-2 and TRBJ1-1, reads GAGVSQSPSNKVTEKGKDVELRCDPISGHTALYWYRQSLGQGLEFLIYFQGNSAPDKSGLPSDRFSAERTGGSVSTLTIQRTQQEDSAVYLCASSKNGRYTEAFFGQGTRLTVV.

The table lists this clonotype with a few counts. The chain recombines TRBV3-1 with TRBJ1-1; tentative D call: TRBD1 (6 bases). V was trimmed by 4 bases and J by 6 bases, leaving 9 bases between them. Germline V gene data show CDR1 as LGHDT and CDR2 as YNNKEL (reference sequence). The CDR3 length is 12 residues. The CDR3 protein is CASSLTGAEAFF. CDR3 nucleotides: TGTGCCAGCAGCCTGACAGGCGCTGAAGCTTTCTTT.

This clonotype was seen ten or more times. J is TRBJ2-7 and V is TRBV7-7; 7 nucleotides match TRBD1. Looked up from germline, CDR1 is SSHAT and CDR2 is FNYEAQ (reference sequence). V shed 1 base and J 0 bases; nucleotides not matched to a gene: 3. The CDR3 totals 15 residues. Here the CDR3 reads CASSLVAGGSYEQYF. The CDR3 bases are TGTGCCAGCAGCTTAGTAGCAGGGGGCTCCTACGAGCAGTACTTC.

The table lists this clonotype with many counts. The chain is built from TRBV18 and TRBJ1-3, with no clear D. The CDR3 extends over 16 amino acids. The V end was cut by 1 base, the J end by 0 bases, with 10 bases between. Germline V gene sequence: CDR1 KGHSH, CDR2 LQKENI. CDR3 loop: CASSPHPALSGNTIYF. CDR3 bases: TGTGCCAGCTCACCACATCCGGCGCTCTCTGGAAACACCATATATTTT.

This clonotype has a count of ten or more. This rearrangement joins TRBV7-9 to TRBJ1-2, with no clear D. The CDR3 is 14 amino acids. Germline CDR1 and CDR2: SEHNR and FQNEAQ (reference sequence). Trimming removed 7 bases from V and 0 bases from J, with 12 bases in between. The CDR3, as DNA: TGTGCCAGCAACCCGACCGCAGCTAACTATGGCTACACCTTC. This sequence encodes CASNPTAANYGYTF.

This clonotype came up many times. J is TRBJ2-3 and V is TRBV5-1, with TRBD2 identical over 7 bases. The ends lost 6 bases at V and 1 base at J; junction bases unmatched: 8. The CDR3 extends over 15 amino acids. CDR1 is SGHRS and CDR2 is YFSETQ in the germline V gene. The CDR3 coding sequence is TGCGCCAGCAAAAAGGGAGGGTTAGGCACAGATACGCAGTATTTT. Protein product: CASKKGGLGTDTQYF.